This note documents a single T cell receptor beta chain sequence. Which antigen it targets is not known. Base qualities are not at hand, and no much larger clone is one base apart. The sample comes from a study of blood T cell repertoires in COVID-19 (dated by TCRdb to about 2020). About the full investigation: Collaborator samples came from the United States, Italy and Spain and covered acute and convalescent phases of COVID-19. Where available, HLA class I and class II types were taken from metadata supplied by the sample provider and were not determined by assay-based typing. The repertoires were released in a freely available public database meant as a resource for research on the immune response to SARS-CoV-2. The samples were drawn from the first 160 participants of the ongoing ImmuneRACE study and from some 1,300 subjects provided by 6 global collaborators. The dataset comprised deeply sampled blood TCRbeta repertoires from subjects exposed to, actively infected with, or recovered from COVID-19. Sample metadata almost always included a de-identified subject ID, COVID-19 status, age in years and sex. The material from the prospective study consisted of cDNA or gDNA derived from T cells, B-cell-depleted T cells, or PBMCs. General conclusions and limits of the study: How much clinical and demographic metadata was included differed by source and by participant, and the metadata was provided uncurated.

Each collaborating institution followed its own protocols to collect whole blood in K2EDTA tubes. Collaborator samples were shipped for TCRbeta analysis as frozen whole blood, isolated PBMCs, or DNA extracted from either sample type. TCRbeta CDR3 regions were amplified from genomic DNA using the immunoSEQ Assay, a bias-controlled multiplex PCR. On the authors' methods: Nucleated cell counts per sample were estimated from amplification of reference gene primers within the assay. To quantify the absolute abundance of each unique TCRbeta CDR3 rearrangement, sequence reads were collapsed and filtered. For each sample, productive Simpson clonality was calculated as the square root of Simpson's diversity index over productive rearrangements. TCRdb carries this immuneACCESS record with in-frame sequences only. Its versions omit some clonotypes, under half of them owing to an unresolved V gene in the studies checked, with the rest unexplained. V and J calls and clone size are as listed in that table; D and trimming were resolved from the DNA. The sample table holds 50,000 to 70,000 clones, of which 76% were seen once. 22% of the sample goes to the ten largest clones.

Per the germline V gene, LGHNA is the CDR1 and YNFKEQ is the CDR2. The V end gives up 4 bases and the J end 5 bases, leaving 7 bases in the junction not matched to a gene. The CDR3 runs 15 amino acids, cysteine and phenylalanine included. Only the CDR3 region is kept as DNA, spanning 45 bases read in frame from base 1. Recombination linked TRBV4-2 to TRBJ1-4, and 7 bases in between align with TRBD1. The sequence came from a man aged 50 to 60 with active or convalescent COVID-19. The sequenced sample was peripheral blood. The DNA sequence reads TGTGCCAGCAGCCTTGACTACAGGGGCAATGAAAAACTGTTTTTT. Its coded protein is CASSLDYRGNEKLFF.